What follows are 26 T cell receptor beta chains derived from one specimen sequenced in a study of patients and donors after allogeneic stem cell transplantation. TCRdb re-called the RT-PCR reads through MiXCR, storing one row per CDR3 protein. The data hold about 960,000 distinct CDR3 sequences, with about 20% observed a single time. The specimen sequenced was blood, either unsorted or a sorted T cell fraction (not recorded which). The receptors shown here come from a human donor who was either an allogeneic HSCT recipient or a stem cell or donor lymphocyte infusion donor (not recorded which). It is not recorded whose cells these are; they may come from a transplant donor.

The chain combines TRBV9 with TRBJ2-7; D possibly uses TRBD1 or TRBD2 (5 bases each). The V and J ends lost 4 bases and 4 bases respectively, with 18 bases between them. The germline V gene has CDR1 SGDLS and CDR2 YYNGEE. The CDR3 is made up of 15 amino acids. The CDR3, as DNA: TGTGCCAGCAGCCCCGGTCCCTCGGGGACGTACGAGCAGTACTTC. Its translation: CASSPGPSGTYEQYF.

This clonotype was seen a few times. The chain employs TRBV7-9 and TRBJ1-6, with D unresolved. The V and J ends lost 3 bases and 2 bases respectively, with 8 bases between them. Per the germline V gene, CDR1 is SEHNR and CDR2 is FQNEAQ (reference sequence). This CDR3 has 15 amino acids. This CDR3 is CASSFENAYNSPLHF. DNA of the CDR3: TGTGCCAGCAGCTTTGAAAATGCCTATAATTCACCCCTCCACTTT.

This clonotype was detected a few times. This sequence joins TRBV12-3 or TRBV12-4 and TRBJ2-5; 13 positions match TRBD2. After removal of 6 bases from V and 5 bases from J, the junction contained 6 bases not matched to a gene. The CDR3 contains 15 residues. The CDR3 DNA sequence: TGTGCCAGCAGCGTGACTAGCGGGGGGTCGGAGACCCAGTACTTC. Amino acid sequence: CASSVTSGGSETQYF.

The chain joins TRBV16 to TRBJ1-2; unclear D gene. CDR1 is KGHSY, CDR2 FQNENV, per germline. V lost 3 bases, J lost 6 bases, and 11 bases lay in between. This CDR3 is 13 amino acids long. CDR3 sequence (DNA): TGTGCCAGCAGCCACCTTACCGGGGATGGCTACACCTTC. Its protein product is CASSHLTGDGYTF.

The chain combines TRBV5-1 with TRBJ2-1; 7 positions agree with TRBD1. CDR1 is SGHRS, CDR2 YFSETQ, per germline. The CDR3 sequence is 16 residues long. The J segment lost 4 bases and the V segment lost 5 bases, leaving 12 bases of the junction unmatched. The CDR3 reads CASRIYGTAVYNEQFF. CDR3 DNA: TGCGCCAGCAGAATCTACGGGACAGCGGTTTACAATGAGCAGTTCTTC.

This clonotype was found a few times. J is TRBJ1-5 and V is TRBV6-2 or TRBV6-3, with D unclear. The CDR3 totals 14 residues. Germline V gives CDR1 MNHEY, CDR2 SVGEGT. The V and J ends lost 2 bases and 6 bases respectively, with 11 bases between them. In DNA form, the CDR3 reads TGTGCCAGCAGTTACGCCAGGCTGAGTCAGCCCCAGCATTTT. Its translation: CASSYARLSQPQHF.

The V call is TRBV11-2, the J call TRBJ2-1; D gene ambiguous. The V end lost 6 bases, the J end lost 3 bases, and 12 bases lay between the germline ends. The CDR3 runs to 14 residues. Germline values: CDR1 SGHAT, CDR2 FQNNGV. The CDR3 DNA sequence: TGTGCCAGCAGAGTCTCTTCCTTCTACAATGAGCAGTTCTTC. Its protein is CASRVSSFYNEQFF. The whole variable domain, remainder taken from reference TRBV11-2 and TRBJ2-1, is EAGVAQSPRYKIIEKRQSVAFWCNPISGHATLYWYQQILGQGPKLLIQFQNNGVVDDSQLPKDRFSAERLKGVDSTLKIQPAKLEDSAVYLCASRVSSFYNEQFFGPGTRLTVL.

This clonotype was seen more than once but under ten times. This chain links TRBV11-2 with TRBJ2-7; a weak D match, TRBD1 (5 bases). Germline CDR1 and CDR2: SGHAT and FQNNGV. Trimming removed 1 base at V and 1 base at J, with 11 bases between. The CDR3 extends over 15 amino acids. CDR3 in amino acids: CASSLVQGSSYEQYF. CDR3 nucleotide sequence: TGTGCCAGCAGCTTAGTCCAGGGTTCGTCCTACGAGCAGTACTTC.

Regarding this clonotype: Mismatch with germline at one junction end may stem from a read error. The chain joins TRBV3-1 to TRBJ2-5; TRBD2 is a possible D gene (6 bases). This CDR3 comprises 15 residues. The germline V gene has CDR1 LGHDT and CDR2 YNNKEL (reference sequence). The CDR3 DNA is TGTGCCAGCAGCCTTTTTGTCGGGGAGGAAGAGACCAAGTACTTC. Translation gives CASSLFVGEEETKYF.

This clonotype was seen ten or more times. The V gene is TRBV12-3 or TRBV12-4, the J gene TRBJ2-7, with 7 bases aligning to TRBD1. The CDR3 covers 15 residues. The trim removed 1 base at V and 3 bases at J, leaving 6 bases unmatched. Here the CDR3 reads CASSLDRGEGYEQYF. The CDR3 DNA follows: TGTGCCAGCAGTTTAGACAGGGGAGAAGGCTACGAGCAGTACTTC.

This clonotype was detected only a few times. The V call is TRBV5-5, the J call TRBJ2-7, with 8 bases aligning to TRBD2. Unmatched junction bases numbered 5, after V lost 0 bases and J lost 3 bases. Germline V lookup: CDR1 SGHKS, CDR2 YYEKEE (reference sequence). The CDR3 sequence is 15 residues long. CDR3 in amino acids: CASSLDLAGFYEQYF. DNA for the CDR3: TGTGCCAGCAGCTTGGATCTAGCGGGCTTCTACGAGCAGTACTTC.

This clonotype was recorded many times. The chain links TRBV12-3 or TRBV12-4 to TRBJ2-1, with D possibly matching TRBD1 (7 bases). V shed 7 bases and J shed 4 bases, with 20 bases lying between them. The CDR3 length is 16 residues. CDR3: CASITQGGRAYNEQFF. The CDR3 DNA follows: TGTGCCAGCATTACTCAGGGGGGCAGGGCGTACAATGAGCAGTTCTTC.

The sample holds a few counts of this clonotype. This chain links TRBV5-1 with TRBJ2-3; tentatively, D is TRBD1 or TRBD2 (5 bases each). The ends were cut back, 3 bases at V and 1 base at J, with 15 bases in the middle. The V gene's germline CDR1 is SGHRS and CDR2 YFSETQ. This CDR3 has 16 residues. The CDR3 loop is CASSSGPRGGTDTQYF. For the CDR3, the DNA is TGCGCCAGCAGCTCGGGACCGAGAGGTGGCACAGATACGCAGTATTTT. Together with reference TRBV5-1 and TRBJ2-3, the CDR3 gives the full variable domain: KAGVTQTPRYLIKTRGQQVTLSCSPISGHRSVSWYQQTPGQGLQFLFEYFSETQRNKGNFPGRFSGRQFSNSRSEMNVSTLELGDSALYLCASSSGPRGGTDTQYFGPGTRLTVL.

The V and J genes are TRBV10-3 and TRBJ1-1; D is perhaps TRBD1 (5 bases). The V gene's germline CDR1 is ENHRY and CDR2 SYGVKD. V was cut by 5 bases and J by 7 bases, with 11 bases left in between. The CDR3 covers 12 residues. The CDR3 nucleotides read TGTGCCATCAGTAAGACAGAAAATGAAGCTTTCTTT. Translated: CAISKTENEAFF.

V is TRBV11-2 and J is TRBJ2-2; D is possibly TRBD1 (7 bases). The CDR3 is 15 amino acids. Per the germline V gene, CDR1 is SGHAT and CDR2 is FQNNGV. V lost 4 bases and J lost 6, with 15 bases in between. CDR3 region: CASSSQGGTPGELFF. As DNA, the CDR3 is TGTGCCAGCAGCTCGCAGGGGGGAACTCCCGGGGAGCTGTTTTTT.

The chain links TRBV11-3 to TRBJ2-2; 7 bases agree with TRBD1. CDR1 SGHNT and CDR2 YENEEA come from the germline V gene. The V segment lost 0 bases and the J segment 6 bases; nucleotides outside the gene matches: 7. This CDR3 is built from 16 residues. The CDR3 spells CASSLEGGAFPGELFF. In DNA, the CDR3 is TGTGCCAGCAGCTTAGAAGGGGGCGCGTTTCCCGGGGAGCTGTTTTTT.

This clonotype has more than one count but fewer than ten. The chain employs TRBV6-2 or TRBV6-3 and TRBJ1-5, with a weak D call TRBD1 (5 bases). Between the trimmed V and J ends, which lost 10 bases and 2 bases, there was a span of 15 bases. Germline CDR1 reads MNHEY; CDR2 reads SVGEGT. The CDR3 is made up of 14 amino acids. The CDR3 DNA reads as TGTGCCACTACATATGGGGGTCGCAATCAGCCCCAGCATTTT. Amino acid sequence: CATTYGGRNQPQHF.

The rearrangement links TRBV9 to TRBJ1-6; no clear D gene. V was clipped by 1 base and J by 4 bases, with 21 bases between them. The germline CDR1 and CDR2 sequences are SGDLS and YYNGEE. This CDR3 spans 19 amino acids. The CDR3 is CASSVSGLALDPYNSPLHF. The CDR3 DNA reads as TGTGCCAGCAGCGTATCTGGTTTGGCATTGGATCCTTATAATTCACCCCTCCACTTT.

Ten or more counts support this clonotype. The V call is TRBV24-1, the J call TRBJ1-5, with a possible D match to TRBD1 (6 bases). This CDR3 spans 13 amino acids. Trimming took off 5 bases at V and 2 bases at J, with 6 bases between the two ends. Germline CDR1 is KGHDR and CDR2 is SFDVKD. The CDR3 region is CATSGTGNQPQHF. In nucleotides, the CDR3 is TGTGCCACCAGTGGGACAGGCAATCAGCCCCAGCATTTT.

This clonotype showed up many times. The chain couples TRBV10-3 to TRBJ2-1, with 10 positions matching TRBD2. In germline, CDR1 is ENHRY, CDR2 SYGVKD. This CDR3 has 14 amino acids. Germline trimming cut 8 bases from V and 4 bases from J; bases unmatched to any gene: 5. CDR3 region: CAIRGAGGYNEQFF. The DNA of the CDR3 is TGTGCCATCCGAGGAGCGGGAGGGTACAATGAGCAGTTCTTC.

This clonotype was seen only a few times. The CDR3 region has the DNA TGTGCCAGCAGCGCGGGACAGTCATTTTATGGCTACACCTTC. Translation: CASSAGQSFYGYTF. This sequence joins TRBV12-3 or TRBV12-4 and TRBJ1-2; 7 positions match TRBD1. Trimming removed 6 bases from V and 5 bases from J; junction bases left unmatched: 9. CDR3 length: 14 residues.

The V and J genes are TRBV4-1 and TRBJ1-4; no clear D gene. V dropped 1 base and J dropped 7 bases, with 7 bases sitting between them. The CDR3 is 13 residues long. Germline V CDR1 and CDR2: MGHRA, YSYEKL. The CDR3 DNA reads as TGCGCCAGCAGCCAAGCGTTCAGTGAAAAACTGTTTTTT. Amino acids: CASSQAFSEKLFF.

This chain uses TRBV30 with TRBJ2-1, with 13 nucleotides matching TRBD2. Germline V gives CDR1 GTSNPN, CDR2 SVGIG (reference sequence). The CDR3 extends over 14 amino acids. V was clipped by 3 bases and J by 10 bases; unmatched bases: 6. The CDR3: CAWRTSGRAREQFF. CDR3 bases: TGTGCCTGGAGAACTAGCGGGAGGGCCAGGGAGCAGTTCTTC.

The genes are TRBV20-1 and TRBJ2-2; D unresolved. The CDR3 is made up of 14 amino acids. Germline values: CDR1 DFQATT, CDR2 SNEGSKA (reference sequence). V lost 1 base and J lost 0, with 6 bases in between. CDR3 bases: TGCAGTGCTAGAGCGGATTCGAACACCGGGGAGCTGTTTTTT. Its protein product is CSARADSNTGELFF.

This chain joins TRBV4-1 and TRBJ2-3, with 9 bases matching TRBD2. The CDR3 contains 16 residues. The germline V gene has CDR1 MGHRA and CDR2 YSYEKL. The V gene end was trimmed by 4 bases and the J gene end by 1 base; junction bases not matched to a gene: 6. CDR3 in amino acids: CASSRLAGVRTDTQYF. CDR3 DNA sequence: TGCGCCAGCAGCCGTTTAGCGGGGGTCCGCACAGATACGCAGTATTTT.

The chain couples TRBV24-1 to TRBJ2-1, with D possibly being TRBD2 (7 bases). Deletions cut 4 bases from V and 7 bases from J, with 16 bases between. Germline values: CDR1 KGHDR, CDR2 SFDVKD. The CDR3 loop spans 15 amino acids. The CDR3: CATSDPGGGGNEQFF. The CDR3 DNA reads TGTGCCACCAGTGACCCGGGGGGCGGAGGGAATGAGCAGTTCTTC.